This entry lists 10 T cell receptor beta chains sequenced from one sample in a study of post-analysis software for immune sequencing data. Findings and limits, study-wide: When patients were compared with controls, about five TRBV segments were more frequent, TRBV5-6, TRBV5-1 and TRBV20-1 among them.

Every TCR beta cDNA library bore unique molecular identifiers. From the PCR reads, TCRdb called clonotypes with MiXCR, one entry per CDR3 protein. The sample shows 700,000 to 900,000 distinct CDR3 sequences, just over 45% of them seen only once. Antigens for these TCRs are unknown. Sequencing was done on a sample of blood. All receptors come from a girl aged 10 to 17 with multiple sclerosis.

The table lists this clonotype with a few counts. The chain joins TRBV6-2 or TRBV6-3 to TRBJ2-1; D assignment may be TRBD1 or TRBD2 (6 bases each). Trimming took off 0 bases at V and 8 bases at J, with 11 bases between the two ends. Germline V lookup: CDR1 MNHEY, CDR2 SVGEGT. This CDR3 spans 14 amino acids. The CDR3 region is CASSYSEGGYEQFF. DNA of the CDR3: TGTGCCAGCAGTTACTCGGAGGGGGGATATGAGCAGTTCTTC.

In nucleotides, the CDR3 is TGTGCCAGCAGCGTACCCGGGGGGTACAATCAGCCCCAGCATTTT. This sequence encodes CASSVPGGYNQPQHF. The chain combines TRBV6-1 with TRBJ1-5, with D maybe TRBD1 (5 bases). CDR1 is MNHNS and CDR2 is SASEGT in the germline V gene. The CDR3 has 15 amino acids. V was cut by 6 bases and J by 3 bases, with 15 bases left in between.

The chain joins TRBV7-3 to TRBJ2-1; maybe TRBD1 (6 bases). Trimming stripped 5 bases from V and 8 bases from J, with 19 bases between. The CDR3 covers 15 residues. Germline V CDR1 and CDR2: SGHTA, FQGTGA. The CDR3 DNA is TGTGCCAGCAGCGCGGACAGTCTTTTAGACCATGAGCAGTTCTTC. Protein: CASSADSLLDHEQFF.

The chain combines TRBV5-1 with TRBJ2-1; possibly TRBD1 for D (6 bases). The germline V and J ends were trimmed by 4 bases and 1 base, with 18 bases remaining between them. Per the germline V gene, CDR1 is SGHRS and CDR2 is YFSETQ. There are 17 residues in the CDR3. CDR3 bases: TGCGCCAGCAGCGGGGCTACAGGGCAGCTGTCCTACAATGAGCAGTTCTTC. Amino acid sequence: CASSGATGQLSYNEQFF.

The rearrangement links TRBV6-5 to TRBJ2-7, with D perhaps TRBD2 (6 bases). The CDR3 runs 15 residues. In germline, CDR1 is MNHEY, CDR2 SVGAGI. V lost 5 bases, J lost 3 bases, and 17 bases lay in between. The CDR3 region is CASSTERREDYEQYF. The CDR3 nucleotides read TGTGCCAGCAGTACCGAGCGGAGGGAGGACTACGAGCAGTACTTC.

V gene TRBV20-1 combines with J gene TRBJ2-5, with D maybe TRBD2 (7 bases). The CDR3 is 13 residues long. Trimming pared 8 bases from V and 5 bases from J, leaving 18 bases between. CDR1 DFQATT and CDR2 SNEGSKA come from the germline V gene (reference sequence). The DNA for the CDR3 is TGCAGTTCCCGAACGGGGGGCGGGGAGACCCAGTACTTC. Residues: CSSRTGGGETQYF.

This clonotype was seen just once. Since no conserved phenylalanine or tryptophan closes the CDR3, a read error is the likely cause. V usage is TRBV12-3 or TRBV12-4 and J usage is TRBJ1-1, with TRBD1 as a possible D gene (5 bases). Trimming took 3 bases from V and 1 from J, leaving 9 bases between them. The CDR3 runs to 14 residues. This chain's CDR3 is CASSLGDGNTEAFI. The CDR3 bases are TGTGCCAGCAGTTTGGGGGACGGGAACACTGAAGCTTTCATT.

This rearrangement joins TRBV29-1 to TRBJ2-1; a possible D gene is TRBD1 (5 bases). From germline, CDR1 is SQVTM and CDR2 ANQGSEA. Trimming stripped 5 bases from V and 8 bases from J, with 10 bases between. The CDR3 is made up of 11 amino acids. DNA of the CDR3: TGCAGCGTTTCCAGGGTGGATGAGCAGTTCTTC. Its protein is CSVSRVDEQFF.

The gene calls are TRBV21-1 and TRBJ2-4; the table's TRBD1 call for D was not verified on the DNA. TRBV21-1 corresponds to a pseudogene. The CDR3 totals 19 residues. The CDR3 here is CASSKAWGSGVRGKNIQYF. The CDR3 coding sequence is TGTGCCAGCAGCAAAGCCTGGGGCTCGGGGGTTCGGGGCAAAAACATTCAGTACTTC.

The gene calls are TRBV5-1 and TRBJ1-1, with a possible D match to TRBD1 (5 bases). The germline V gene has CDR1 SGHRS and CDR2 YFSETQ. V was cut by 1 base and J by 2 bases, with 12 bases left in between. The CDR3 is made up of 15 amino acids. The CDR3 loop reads CASSLIGTINTEAFF. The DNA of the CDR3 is TGCGCCAGCAGCTTGATTGGGACTATAAACACTGAAGCTTTCTTT. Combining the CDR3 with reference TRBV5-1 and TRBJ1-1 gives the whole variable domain KAGVTQTPRYLIKTRGQQVTLSCSPISGHRSVSWYQQTPGQGLQFLFEYFSETQRNKGNFPGRFSGRQFSNSRSEMNVSTLELGDSALYLCASSLIGTINTEAFFGQGTRLTVV.